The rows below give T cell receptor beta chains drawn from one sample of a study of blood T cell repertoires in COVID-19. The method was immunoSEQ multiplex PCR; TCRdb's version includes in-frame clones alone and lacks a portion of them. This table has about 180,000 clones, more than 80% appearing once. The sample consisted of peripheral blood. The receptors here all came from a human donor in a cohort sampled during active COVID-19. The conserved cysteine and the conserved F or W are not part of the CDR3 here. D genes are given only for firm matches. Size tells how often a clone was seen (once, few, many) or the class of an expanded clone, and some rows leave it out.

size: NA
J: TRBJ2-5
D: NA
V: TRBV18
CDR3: ASSLQGPGEGTQY

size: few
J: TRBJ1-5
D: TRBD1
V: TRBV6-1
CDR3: ASSEGHYRGFGQPQH

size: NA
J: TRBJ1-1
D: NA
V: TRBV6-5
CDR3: ASSYRKETEAF

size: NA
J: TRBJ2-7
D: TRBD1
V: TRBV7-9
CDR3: ASSLSGTAYEQY

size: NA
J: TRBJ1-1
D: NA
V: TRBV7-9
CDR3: ASSLGEGATEAF

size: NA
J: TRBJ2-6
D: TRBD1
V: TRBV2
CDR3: ASSEGTGMSGANVLT

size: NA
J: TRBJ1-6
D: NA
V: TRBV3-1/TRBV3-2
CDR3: ASSQDRGGSPLH

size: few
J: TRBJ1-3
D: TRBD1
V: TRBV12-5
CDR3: ASEGGTGNTIY

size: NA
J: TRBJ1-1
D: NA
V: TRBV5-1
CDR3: ASIGNTEAF

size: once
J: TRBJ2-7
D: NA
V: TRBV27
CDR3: ASSVVPDSTYEQY

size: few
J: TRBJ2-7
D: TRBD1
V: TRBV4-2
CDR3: ASSHTSGTGGEQY

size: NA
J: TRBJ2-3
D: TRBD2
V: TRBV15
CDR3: ATSREGLVAWTDTQY

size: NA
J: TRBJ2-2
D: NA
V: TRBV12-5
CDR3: ASGLVLKKLIFTNTGELF

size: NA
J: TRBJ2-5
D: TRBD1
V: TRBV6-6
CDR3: ASSLQGARETQY

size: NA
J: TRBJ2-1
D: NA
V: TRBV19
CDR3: ASFGSYNEQF

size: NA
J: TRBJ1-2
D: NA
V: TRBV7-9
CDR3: ASSLSGYGT

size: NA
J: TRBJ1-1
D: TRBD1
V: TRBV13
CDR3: ASSEGARGTEAF

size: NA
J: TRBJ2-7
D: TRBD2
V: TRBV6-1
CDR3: ASSEGTSRHEQY

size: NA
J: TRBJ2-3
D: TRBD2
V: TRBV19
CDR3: ASSPAGGQVDTQY

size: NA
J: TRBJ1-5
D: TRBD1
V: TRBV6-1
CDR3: ASSEWGQGPNQPQH

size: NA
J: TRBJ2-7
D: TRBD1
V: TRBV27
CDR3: ASSLRTGAGGEQY

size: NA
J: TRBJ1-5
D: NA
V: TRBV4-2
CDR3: ASSVTVGQGDQPQH

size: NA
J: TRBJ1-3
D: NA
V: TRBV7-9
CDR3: ASSFSLSGAKGNTIY

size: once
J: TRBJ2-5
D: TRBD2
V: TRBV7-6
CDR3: ASSLVAALAGDQETQY

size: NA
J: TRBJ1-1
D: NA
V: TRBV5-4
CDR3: ASSHGGQMNTEAF

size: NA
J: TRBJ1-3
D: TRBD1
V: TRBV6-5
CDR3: ASSYSGTGRNTIY

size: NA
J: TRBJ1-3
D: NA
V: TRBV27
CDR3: ASSSTGYSGNTIY

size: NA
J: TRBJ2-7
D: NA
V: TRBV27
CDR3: ASSRSVETYEQY

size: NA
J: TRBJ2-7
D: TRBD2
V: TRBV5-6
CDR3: ASSPGGTGEQY

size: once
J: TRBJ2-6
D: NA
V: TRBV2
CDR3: ASSDFPGANVLT

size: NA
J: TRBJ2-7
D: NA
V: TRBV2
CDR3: ASREGLRYEQY

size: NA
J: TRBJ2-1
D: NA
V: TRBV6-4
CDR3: ASSMSGSYNEQF

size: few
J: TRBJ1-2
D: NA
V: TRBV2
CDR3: ASEGVARGAKFYGYT

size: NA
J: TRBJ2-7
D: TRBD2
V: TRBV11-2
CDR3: ASSSGTSIYEQY

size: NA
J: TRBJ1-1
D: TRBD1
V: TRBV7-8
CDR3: ASSWKRRGTGGAGTEAF

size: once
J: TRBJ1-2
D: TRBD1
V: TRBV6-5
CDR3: ASSYIRGRGYGYT

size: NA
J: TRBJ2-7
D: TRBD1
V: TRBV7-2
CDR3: ASSKTGVGISYEQY

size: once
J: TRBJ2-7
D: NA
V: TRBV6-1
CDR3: ASSERLSAGARLSYEQY

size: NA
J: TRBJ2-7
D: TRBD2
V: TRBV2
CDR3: ASAPLAGGPYEQY

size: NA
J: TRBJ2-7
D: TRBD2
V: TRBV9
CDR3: ASSASGGFYEQY

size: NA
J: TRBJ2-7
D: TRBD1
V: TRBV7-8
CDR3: ASSPDRVGEQY